This entry lists 17 T cell receptor beta chains sequenced from one sample in a study of T cell responses to AZD1222 COVID-19 vaccine (dated by TCRdb to the early 2020s). The protocol used for the library was the immunoSEQ multiplex PCR assay. This immuneACCESS table, as held by TCRdb, lists in-frame sequences with V and J called but not all clones. Of the missing ones, under half trace to an unresolved V gene in checked studies; the others have no known cause. For this sample there are roughly 200,000 clones; approximately 89% appear just once. The ten most abundant clones make up 1.7% of the sample. In the paper's terms, the time point label means: about 28 days (+/-7) after the second vaccine dose. The input for sequencing was peripheral blood, taken 28 days after the second AZD1222 dose. All receptors come from an adult who received the AZD1222 COVID-19 vaccine.

The chain is built from TRBV7-2 and TRBJ2-7, with a possible D match to TRBD2 (6 bases). V lost 4 bases and J 2 bases, leaving 15 bases between the germline ends. CDR1 is SGHTA, CDR2 FQGNSA, per germline. This CDR3 contains 15 residues. CDR3 sequence (DNA): TGTGCCAGCAGCTCATACGGGGGACTCCCCTACGAGCAGTACTTC. This codes for CASSSYGGLPYEQYF. Supplemented by reference TRBV7-2 and TRBJ2-7, the full variable domain reads GAGVSQSPSNKVTEKGKDVELRCDPISGHTALYWYRQSLGQGLEFLIYFQGNSAPDKSGLPSDRFSAERTGGSVSTLTIQRTQQEDSAVYLCASSSYGGLPYEQYFGPGTRLTVT.

The CDR3 nucleotides read TGTGCCAGCAGCCAAGGTGGGGCAGTTTATCAGCCCCAGCATTTT. Translation: CASSQGGAVYQPQHF. This sequence joins TRBV3-1 (or the pseudogene TRBV3-2) and TRBJ1-5, with a weak D call TRBD1 (5 bases). The CDR3 is 15 residues long. V was pared by 1 base and J by 5 bases, with 12 bases between. Germline values: CDR1 LGHDT, CDR2 YNNKEL (reference sequence).

This chain joins TRBV6-2 or TRBV6-3 and TRBJ2-6; D unresolved. Trimming removed 4 bases at V and 1 base at J, with 11 bases between. The CDR3 is 16 amino acids. Germline V gene data show CDR1 as MNHEY and CDR2 as SVGEGT. The CDR3: CASSLWGISGANVLTF. In DNA form, the CDR3 reads TGTGCCAGCAGTTTGTGGGGAATTTCTGGGGCCAACGTCCTGACTTTC.

The rearrangement joins TRBV19 to TRBJ1-5; D not resolved. With 3 bases removed from V and 1 base from J, the gap between germline ends came to 10 bases. The CDR3 totals 15 residues. The germline V gene encodes CDR1 LNHDA and CDR2 SQIVND (reference sequence). The CDR3 region has the DNA TGTGCCAGTAGTATCGTGGCCCGGAGCAATCAGCCCCAGCATTTT. It codes for CASSIVARSNQPQHF.

This clone was recorded only once. The CDR3 sequence is CASSLSGTSSYNEQFF. The DNA for the CDR3 is TGTGCCAGCAGCTTAAGCGGTACAAGCTCCTACAATGAGCAGTTCTTC. The chain has TRBV7-3 and TRBJ2-1, with D unresolved. Trimming stripped 1 base from V and 0 bases from J, with 10 bases between. CDR1 is SGHTA and CDR2 is FQGTGA in the germline V gene. The CDR3 length is 16 residues.

The rearrangement uses TRBV30 and TRBJ2-7; D might be TRBD2 (6 bases). Germline V gene data show CDR1 as GTSNPN and CDR2 as SVGIG (reference sequence). The CDR3 spans 13 residues. Trimming left V 4 bases short and J 3 bases short, with 13 bases between. The CDR3 DNA follows: TGTGCCTGGAATCCGCAGGGAGGCTACGAGCAGTACTTC. Translating it yields CAWNPQGGYEQYF.

The chain's CDR3 is CASSQDLQGETQYF. CDR3 DNA sequence: TGTGCCAGCAGCCAAGATTTACAGGGGGAGACCCAGTACTTC. The chain has TRBV3-1 (or the pseudogene TRBV3-2) and TRBJ2-5; 7 positions match TRBD1. From germline, CDR1 is LGHDT and CDR2 YNNKEL (reference sequence). The CDR3 covers 14 residues. V was pared by 0 bases and J by 5 bases, with 3 bases of the junction left unmatched.

Comments on this clone: Other DNA sequences in this sample translate to the same CDR3. CDR3 nucleotides: TGTGCCTGGAGGTTGGCAGGGGGTTCCGAGCAGTACTTC. Translated, it gives CAWRLAGGSEQYF. The chain uses TRBV30 and TRBJ2-7; 7 positions agree with TRBD1. The V segment lost 3 bases and the J segment 6 bases; nucleotides outside the gene matches: 8. Germline-derived CDR1 and CDR2 are GTSNPN and SVGIG (reference sequence). This CDR3 has 13 residues.

This chain links TRBV5-6 with TRBJ2-7; perhaps TRBD1 as D (6 bases). Germline V CDR1 and CDR2: SGHDT, YYEEEE. CDR3 length: 15 amino acids. Deletions cut 3 bases from V and 0 bases from J, with 13 bases between. CDR3 amino acids: CASSWDKLGSYEQYF. The CDR3 DNA reads as TGTGCCAGCAGCTGGGACAAGTTGGGCTCCTACGAGCAGTACTTC.

The chain has TRBV12-3 or TRBV12-4 and TRBJ2-7; D call uncertain. This CDR3 is 12 amino acids long. V dropped 4 bases and J dropped 5 bases, with 9 bases sitting between them. The CDR3 nucleotides are TGTGCCAGCAGTTCCCCCGGGCACGAGCAGTACTTC. Translated, it gives CASSSPGHEQYF.

The V call is TRBV5-1, the J call TRBJ2-1; 12 bases map to TRBD2. This CDR3 has 18 residues. The germline V gene has CDR1 SGHRS and CDR2 YFSETQ. Trimming took 4 bases from V and 2 from J; bases not matched to a gene: 10. The CDR3 region has the DNA TGCGCCAGCAGCCGCACTAGCGGGGGGCCCAAACCCTACAATGAGCAGTTCTTC. It translates to CASSRTSGGPKPYNEQFF.

The genes are TRBV18 and TRBJ1-3, with D hard to call. This CDR3 region has 13 residues. V was pared by 2 bases and J by 4 bases, with 6 bases between. Germline-derived CDR1 and CDR2 are KGHSH and LQKENI. DNA for the CDR3: TGTGCCAGCTCACCAGTCGGGGGAAACACCATATATTTT. As protein: CASSPVGGNTIYF.

Only one count was recorded for this clone. The V call is TRBV6-5, the J call TRBJ1-2; 9 nucleotides agree with TRBD1. The germline CDR1 and CDR2 sequences are MNHEY and SVGAGI. The CDR3 sequence is 14 residues long. J was trimmed by 7 bases and V by 5 bases; bases with no gene match: 8. CDR3 bases: TGTGCCAGCAGTAGAACTACAGGGGGCGTTGGCTACACCTTC. It codes for CASSRTTGGVGYTF.

This chain links TRBV7-9 with TRBJ2-5; 10 positions match TRBD2. The CDR3 loop spans 16 amino acids. V lost 5 bases and J lost 5; bases outside the gene matches: 11. CDR1 and CDR2 (germline): SEHNR, FQNEAQ (reference sequence). The chain's CDR3 is CASSRNPGLAFETQYF. The CDR3 nucleotides are TGTGCCAGCAGCCGTAATCCGGGACTAGCGTTCGAGACCCAGTACTTC.

The chain joins TRBV24-1 to TRBJ1-2, with no clear D. The CDR3 is made up of 13 amino acids. V lost 2 bases and J lost 8, with 11 bases in between. Germline CDR1 KGHDR, CDR2 SFDVKD. Here the CDR3 reads CATSDSKGKGYTF. CDR3 DNA: TGTGCCACCAGTGATTCCAAAGGAAAGGGCTACACCTTC.

The genes are TRBV12-5 and TRBJ2-2, with no clear D. Germline CDR1 reads LGHNT; CDR2 reads FRNRAP. The CDR3 length is 14 residues. The germline V and J ends were trimmed by 7 bases and 6 bases, with 15 bases remaining between them. The CDR3 reads CASALAVMAGELFF. In DNA, the CDR3 is TGTGCTAGTGCCCTGGCAGTGATGGCCGGGGAGCTGTTTTTT.

The chain uses TRBV29-1 and TRBJ2-7; TRBD1 aligns across 9 bases. This CDR3 region has 14 residues. Unmatched junction bases numbered 7, after V lost 4 bases and J lost 3 bases. Per germline, CDR1 SQVTM and CDR2 ANQGSEA. The CDR3 loop reads CSVVAGTGIYEQYF. The CDR3 region has the DNA TGCAGCGTTGTAGCCGGGACAGGGATCTACGAGCAGTACTTC.